This T cell receptor beta chain was identified during a study of T cells in Graves' hyperthyroidism and ophthalmopathy. Amplified TCR beta CDR3 regions came from RNA transcripts. Researchers ran a first-round RT-PCR on the TCR CDR3 using the HTBI primer set. TCRdb recomputed calls from the multiplex PCR reads with MiXCR, one row per CDR3 protein. The data show hundreds of thousands of distinct CDR3 sequences, with approximately 14% seen just once and roughly 8% held by the top ten. V lost 1 base to trimming and J lost 0 bases, with 8 bases between them. Germline values: CDR1 SGHRS, CDR2 YFSETQ. The CDR3 runs to 16 residues. This clonotype has at least ten counts.

The V and J genes are TRBV5-1 and TRBJ2-6, with D unresolved. The sample was blood. This sequence was found in a woman between 18 and 29 years old with Graves' hyperthyroidism. DNA for the CDR3: TGCGCCAGCAGCTTGCAGGTAGCCTCTGGGGCCAACGTCCTGACTTTC. Residues: CASSLQVASGANVLTF.